This entry lists 3 T cell receptor beta chains sequenced from one sample in a study of graft-versus-host responses after intestinal transplantation. Clones were read by immunoSEQ multiplex PCR, and TCRdb kept only the in-frame ones, dropping some. The sample lists about 100,000 clones, 91% occurring once. Their specific antigens are unknown. The sample here was unstimulated CD4+ T cells sorted from spleen or lymph node cells, taken before transplant. The receptors derive from a human donor who was the organ donor for an intestinal transplant.

The rearrangement joins TRBV7-6 to TRBJ2-3; 9 nucleotides agree with TRBD2. The CDR3 extends over 18 amino acids. Germline loops: CDR1 SGHVS, CDR2 FNYEAQ. Trimming took 5 bases from V and 4 from J; bases not matched to a gene: 16. The CDR3 DNA sequence: TGTGCCAGCAGCCCACGTCCCCTAGCGGGGTTATTCGCAGATACGCAGTATTTT. The encoded protein is CASSPRPLAGLFADTQYF. The variable domain in full, completed from reference TRBV7-6 and TRBJ2-3, reads GAGVSQSPRYKVTKRGQDVALRCDPISGHVSLYWYRQALGQGPEFLTYFNYEAQQDKSGLPNDRFSAERPEGSISTLTIQRTEQRDSAMYRCASSPRPLAGLFADTQYFGPGTRLTVL.

The rearrangement uses TRBV7-2 and TRBJ2-2; weak D call: TRBD1 (6 bases). V lost 2 bases and J lost 6, with 10 bases in between. This CDR3 has 14 amino acids. Germline lookup yields CDR1 SGHTA and CDR2 FQGNSA. CDR3 nucleotides: TGTGCCAGCAGCTTAATTCCAGGGGCCGGGGAGCTGTTTTTT. Translated: CASSLIPGAGELFF. Full variable domain (rest looked up from reference TRBV7-2 and TRBJ2-2): GAGVSQSPSNKVTEKGKDVELRCDPISGHTALYWYRQSLGQGLEFLIYFQGNSAPDKSGLPSDRFSAERTGGSVSTLTIQRTQQEDSAVYLCASSLIPGAGELFFGEGSRLTVL.

The chain has TRBV29-1 and TRBJ2-5; maybe TRBD2 (7 bases). The germline gives CDR1 SQVTM, CDR2 ANQGSEA. V lost 8 bases, J lost 4 bases, and 17 bases lay in between. The CDR3 covers 13 residues. DNA of the CDR3: TGCAGCTGGCTGAGGGGGGGCCTAGAGACCCAGTACTTC. Its translation is CSWLRGGLETQYF.